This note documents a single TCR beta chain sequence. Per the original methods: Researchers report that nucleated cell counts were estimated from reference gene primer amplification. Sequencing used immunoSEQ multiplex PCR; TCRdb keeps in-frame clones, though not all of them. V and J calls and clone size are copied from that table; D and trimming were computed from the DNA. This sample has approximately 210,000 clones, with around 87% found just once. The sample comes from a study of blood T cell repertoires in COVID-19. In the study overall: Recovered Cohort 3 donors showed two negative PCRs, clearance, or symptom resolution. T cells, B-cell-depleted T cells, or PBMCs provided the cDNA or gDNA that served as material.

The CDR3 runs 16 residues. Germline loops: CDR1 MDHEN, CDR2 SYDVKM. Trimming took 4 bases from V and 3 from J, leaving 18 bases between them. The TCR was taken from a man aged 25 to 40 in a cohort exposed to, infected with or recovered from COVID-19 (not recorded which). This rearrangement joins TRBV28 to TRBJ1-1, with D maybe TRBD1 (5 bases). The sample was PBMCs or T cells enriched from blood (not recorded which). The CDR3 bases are TGTGCCAGCAGTTCCCCATTAGGGGCGGGGGACACTGAAGCTTTCTTT. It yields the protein CASSSPLGAGDTEAFF.